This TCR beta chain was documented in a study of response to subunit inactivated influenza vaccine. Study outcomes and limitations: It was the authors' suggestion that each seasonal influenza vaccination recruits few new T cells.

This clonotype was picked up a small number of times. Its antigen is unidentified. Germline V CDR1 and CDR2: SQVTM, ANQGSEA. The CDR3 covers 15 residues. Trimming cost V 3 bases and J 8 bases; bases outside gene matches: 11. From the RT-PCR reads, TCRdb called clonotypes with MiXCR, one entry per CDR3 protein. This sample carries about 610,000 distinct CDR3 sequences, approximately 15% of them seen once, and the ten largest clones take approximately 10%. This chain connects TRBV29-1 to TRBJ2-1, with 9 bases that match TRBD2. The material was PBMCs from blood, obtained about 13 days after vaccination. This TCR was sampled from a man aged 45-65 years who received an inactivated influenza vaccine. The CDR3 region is CSVEPAGGNIHEQFF. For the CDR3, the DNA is TGCAGCGTTGAGCCAGCGGGAGGAAATATACATGAGCAGTTCTTC.